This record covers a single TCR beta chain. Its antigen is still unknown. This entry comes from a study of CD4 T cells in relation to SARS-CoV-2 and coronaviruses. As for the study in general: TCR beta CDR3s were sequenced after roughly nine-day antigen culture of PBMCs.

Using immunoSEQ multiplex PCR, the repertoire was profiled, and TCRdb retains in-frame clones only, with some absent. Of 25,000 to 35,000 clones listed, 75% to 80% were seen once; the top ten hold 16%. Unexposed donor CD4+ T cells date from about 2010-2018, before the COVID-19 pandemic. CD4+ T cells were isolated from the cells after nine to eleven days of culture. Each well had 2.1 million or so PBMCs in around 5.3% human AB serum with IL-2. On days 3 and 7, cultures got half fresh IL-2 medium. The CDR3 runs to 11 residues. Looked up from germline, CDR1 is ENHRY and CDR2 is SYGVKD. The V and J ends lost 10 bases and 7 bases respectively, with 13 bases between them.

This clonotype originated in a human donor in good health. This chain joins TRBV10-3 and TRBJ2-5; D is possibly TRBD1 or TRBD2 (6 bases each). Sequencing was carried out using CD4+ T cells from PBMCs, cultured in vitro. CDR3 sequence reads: CATVEGGTQYF. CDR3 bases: TGTGCCACCGTGGAGGGGGGGACCCAGTACTTC.